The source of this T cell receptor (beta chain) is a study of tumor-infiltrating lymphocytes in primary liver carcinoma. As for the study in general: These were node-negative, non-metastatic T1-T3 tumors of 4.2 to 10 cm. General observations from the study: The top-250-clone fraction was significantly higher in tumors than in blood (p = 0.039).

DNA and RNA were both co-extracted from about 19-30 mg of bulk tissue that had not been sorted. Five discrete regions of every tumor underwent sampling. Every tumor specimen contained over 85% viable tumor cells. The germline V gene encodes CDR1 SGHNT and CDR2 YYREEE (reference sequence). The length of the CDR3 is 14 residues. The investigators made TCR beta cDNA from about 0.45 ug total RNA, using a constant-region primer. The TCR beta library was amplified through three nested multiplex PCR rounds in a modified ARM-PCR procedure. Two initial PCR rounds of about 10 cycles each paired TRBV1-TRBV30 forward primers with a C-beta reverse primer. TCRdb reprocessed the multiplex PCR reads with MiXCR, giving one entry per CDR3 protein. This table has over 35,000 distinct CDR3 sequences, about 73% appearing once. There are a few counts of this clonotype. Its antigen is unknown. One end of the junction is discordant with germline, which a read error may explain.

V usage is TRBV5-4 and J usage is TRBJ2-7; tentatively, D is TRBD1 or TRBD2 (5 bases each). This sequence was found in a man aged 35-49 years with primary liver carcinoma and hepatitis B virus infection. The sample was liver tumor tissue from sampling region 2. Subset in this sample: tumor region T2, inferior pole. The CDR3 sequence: CASSLGTDTHEQYF. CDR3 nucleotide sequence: TGTGCCAGCAGCTTAGGGACCGACACCCACGAGCAGTACTTT.